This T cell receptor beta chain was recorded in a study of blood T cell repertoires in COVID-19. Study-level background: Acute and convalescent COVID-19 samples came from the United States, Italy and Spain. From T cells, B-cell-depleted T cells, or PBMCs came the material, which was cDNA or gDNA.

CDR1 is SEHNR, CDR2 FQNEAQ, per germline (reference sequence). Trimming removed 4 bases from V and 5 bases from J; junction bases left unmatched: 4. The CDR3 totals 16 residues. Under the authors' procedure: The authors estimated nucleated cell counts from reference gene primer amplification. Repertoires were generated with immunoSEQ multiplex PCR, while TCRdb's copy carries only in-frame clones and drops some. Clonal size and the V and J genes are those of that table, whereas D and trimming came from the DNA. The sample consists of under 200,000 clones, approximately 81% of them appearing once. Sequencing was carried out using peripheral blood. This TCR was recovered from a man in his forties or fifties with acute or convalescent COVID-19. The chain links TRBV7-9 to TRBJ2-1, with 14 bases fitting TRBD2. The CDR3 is CASSYVTSGGDNEQFF. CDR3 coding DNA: TGTGCCAGCAGCTACGTGACTAGCGGGGGGGACAATGAGCAGTTCTTC.